This T cell receptor (beta chain) was captured in a study of regulatory T cells in long-lasting Graves disease. Through Arm-PCR of CDR3 regions and iRepertoire HTBI primers, TCR beta libraries were built. TCRdb called the multiplex PCR reads again in MiXCR, with one record for every CDR3 protein. The sample has more than 450,000 distinct CDR3 sequences, more than 10% seen once. Study-wide results and limits: Preferential use of TRBV28, TRBJ1-2 and TRBJ2-5 was seen in persistent disease. Tissue studied was limited to peripheral blood, excluding thyroid tissue.

Time point defined: newly diagnosed GD, antithyroid drugs for less than 3 months. RNA isolated from PBMCs was used to make the TCR library. At least ten counts were recorded for this clonotype. Its antigen is unknown. The length of the CDR3 is 16 residues. The V gene's germline CDR1 is SNHLY and CDR2 FYNNEI. The junction had 8 bases not matched to a gene; V was cut back by 3 bases and J by 8 bases. Separately, the same data were catalogued under a study of T cells in Graves' hyperthyroidism and ophthalmopathy. This second report adds: Among clonotypes expanded in thyroid above 0.001, most were also found in blood.

The sample here was peripheral blood mononuclear cells (PBMCs), taken at new diagnosis, from a patient treated with antithyroid drugs. The chain is built from TRBV2 and TRBJ2-1, with 12 nucleotides matching TRBD2. The clonotype originates from a woman aged 30 to 39 with Graves disease. The CDR3 DNA reads as TGTGCCAGCAGTGACCCGCTAGCGGGAGGGCCTGATGAGCAGTTCTTC. Translating it yields CASSDPLAGGPDEQFF.